A single sample gave rise to the 22 T cell receptor beta chains below, sequenced in a study of cytomegalovirus exposure and HLA in healthy donors. The table came from immunoSEQ multiplex PCR; TCRdb's copy has only in-frame clones and leaves some out. The data hold roughly 140,000 clones, with around 90% observed a single time. Sequenced input: PBMCs. Every receptor here comes from a woman aged 18-29 years in good health and CMV-seropositive.

The chain joins TRBV25-1 to TRBJ1-4; D uncertain. The CDR3 spans 15 residues. Germline V CDR1 and CDR2: MGHDK, SYGVNS. Trimming removed 5 bases from V and 3 bases from J, with 13 bases in between. The CDR3 DNA follows: TGTGCCAGCAGTCACAACGGGGATCCTAATGAAAAACTGTTTTTT. It codes for CASSHNGDPNEKLFF.

This rearrangement joins TRBV13 to TRBJ1-6; unclear D gene. CDR1 and CDR2 from the germline V gene are PRHDT and FYEKMQ (reference sequence). The CDR3 contains 12 residues. Trimming removed 3 bases from V and 9 bases from J, with 6 bases in between. The CDR3 coding sequence is TGTGCCAGCAGCTTCCCGGGTTCACCCCTCCACTTT. Its protein is CASSFPGSPLHF.

This clone was observed a few times. The CDR3 DNA follows: TGTGCCAGCCGACCTGGACAGGGTAGCAATCAGCCCCAGCATTTT. It codes for CASRPGQGSNQPQHF. The chain couples TRBV6-1 to TRBJ1-5, with TRBD1 matching 8 bases. Germline-derived CDR1 and CDR2 are MNHNS and SASEGT. V lost 8 bases, J lost 0 bases, and 6 bases stayed unmatched. The CDR3 has 15 residues.

This chain links TRBV11-2 with TRBJ2-2; the match to TRBD1 covers 7 bases. This CDR3 spans 15 amino acids. After removal of 2 bases from V and 1 base from J, the junction contained 1 base not matched to a gene. Germline V gene sequence: CDR1 SGHAT, CDR2 FQNNGV. CDR3 loop: CASSLRDRNTGELFF. CDR3 in DNA: TGTGCCAGCAGCTTACGGGACAGGAACACCGGGGAGCTGTTTTTT. The full variable domain, in which reference TRBV11-2 and TRBJ2-2 provide the parts outside the CDR3, is EAGVAQSPRYKIIEKRQSVAFWCNPISGHATLYWYQQILGQGPKLLIQFQNNGVVDDSQLPKDRFSAERLKGVDSTLKIQPAKLEDSAVYLCASSLRDRNTGELFFGEGSRLTVL.

The chain links TRBV28 to TRBJ1-4; tentatively, D is TRBD1 (6 bases). Germline-derived CDR1 and CDR2 are MDHEN and SYDVKM. The CDR3 has 14 residues. Trimming stripped 4 bases from V and 7 bases from J, with 13 bases between. The DNA for the CDR3 is TGTGCCAGCAGTTCGGGACAACAGAGTGAAAAACTGTTTTTT. As protein: CASSSGQQSEKLFF. The full variable domain, with the rest looked up from reference TRBV28 and TRBJ1-4, is DVKVTQSSRYLVKRTGEKVFLECVQDMDHENMFWYRQDPGLGLRLIYFSYDVKMKEKGDIPEGYSVSREKKERFSLILESASTNQTSMYLCASSSGQQSEKLFFGSGTQLSVL.

This chain uses TRBV11-2 with TRBJ1-2, with a tentative D call TRBD1 (5 bases). The germline V and J ends were trimmed by 7 bases and 8 bases, with 29 bases remaining between them. This CDR3 has 17 residues. Germline CDR1 and CDR2: SGHAT and FQNNGV. DNA for the CDR3: TGTGCCAGCACTTGGGGGGATCACTGGGGACCTCTCTCGGGCTACACCTTC. Protein: CASTWGDHWGPLSGYTF.

The chain links TRBV11-2 to TRBJ2-7, with D perhaps matching TRBD1 (6 bases). Trimming left V 5 bases short and J 4 bases short, with 12 bases between. This CDR3 is built from 13 residues. From germline, CDR1 is SGHAT and CDR2 FQNNGV. The CDR3 protein is CASSPGTGYEQYF. CDR3 DNA: TGTGCCAGCAGCCCCGGCACAGGGTACGAGCAGTACTTC.

Points on this clone: At one end the junction does not follow the germline gene, possibly because of a read error. The chain links TRBV7-7 to TRBJ1-5, with D maybe TRBD1 (6 bases). The CDR3 loop spans 17 amino acids. The germline V gene encodes CDR1 SSHAT and CDR2 FNYEAQ (reference sequence). The CDR3 sequence: CASSSGGAYRGNQPQHF. The CDR3 nucleotides are TGTGCTAGCAGCTCGGGGGGTGCCTACAGGGGCAATCAGCCCCAGCATTTT. The whole variable domain, filled in from reference TRBV7-7 and TRBJ1-5, reads GAGVSQSPRYKVTKRGQDVTLRCDPISSHATLYWYQQALGQGPEFLTYFNYEAQPDKSGLPSDRFSAERPEGSISTLTIQRTEQRDSAMYRCASSSGGAYRGNQPQHFGDGTRLSIL.

This rearrangement joins TRBV5-1 to TRBJ2-2; 7 nucleotides agree with TRBD1. Germline CDR1 SGHRS, CDR2 YFSETQ. J lost 6 bases, V lost 3 bases, and 5 bases had no gene match. This CDR3 spans 14 amino acids. This CDR3 is CASSSEGGPGELFF. In nucleotides, the CDR3 is TGCGCCAGCAGCTCAGAAGGGGGCCCCGGGGAGCTGTTTTTT.

This clone was seen a few times. The chain has TRBV2 and TRBJ1-6, with TRBD1 matching 8 bases. The CDR3 has 15 residues. Germline-derived CDR1 and CDR2 are SNHLY and FYNNEI. J gave up 5 bases and V 8 bases, and 8 bases lay outside the gene matches. This chain's CDR3 is CASGGQGWNNSPLHF. As DNA, the CDR3 is TGTGCCAGCGGAGGACAGGGCTGGAATAATTCACCCCTCCACTTT.

The V gene is TRBV5-4, the J gene TRBJ2-3; D gene uncertain. V lost 3 bases, J lost 3 bases, and 8 bases lay in between. The CDR3 length is 13 residues. Germline V CDR1 and CDR2: SGHNT, YYREEE (reference sequence). The CDR3 spells CASSWPLTDTQYF. The CDR3 region has the DNA TGTGCCAGCAGCTGGCCCCTTACAGATACGCAGTATTTT.

The sample holds one count of this clone. The V gene is TRBV4-2, the J gene TRBJ1-2; D unresolved. The germline gives CDR1 LGHNA, CDR2 YNFKEQ. This CDR3 has 15 amino acids. V shed 0 bases and J shed 8 bases, with 16 bases lying between them. The CDR3 nucleotides read TGTGCCAGCAGCCAAGATTGGGCAACGGCGGGAGGCTACACCTTC. Its translation is CASSQDWATAGGYTF.

The chain recombines TRBV7-2 with TRBJ2-1; 15 bases are shared with TRBD2. The length of the CDR3 is 17 residues. The V gene end was trimmed by 4 bases and the J gene end by 7 bases; junction bases not matched to a gene: 8. Germline CDR1 is SGHTA and CDR2 is FQGNSA. The CDR3 here is CASSWRTSGGASNEQFF. The CDR3 DNA sequence: TGTGCCAGCAGCTGGAGGACTAGCGGGGGGGCCTCGAATGAGCAGTTCTTC.

This clone came up once. The chain uses TRBV4-3 and TRBJ2-3; 8 nucleotides line up with TRBD2. CDR1 is LGHNA, CDR2 YSLEER, per germline. The CDR3 has 16 amino acids. Losses at the gene ends were 1 base for V and 1 base for J; bases not matched to a gene: 4. CDR3 in amino acids: CASSQAGRGGTDTQYF. CDR3 nucleotides: TGCGCCAGCAGCCAAGCAGGGCGGGGGGGCACAGATACGCAGTATTTT.

The V gene is TRBV18, the J gene TRBJ1-1, with TRBD1 as a possible D gene (5 bases). CDR3 size: 13 residues. V lost 7 bases and J 3 bases, leaving 12 bases between the germline ends. Germline V gene lookup returns CDR1 KGHSH and CDR2 LQKENI. In nucleotides, the CDR3 is TGTGCCAGCTTATCCGGGGACTACACTGAAGCTTTCTTT. Its translation is CASLSGDYTEAFF.

The gene calls are TRBV28 and TRBJ1-5; D call uncertain. Germline V gene sequence: CDR1 MDHEN, CDR2 SYDVKM. This CDR3 spans 14 amino acids. V was pared by 4 bases and J by 5 bases, with 12 bases between. The CDR3 region is CASSSPGLYQPQHF. The DNA of the CDR3 is TGTGCCAGCAGTTCCCCTGGACTTTATCAGCCCCAGCATTTT.

As regards this clone: Other DNA sequences in this sample translate to the same CDR3. The J gene is TRBJ2-2, the V gene TRBV5-1; 8 nucleotides match TRBD1. Germline V gives CDR1 SGHRS, CDR2 YFSETQ. Trimming removed 2 bases from V and 5 bases from J; junction bases left unmatched: 5. The CDR3 sequence is 15 residues long. CDR3 region: CASSLAGGNTGELFF. The CDR3, as DNA: TGCGCCAGCAGCTTAGCAGGGGGCAATACCGGGGAGCTGTTTTTT.

The genes are TRBV10-2 and TRBJ1-5; 10 nucleotides line up with TRBD1. V was pared by 8 bases and J by 5 bases, with 9 bases of the junction left unmatched. CDR1 and CDR2 from the germline V gene are WSHSY and SAAADI. This CDR3 contains 15 residues. This CDR3 is CASCRGGTGDQPQHF. CDR3 sequence (DNA): TGCGCCAGCTGCCGGGGGGGGACAGGGGATCAGCCCCAGCATTTT.

This clone was counted a single time. This chain links TRBV7-9 with TRBJ2-2; 8 bases match TRBD2. The CDR3 extends over 16 amino acids. Germline CDR1 SEHNR, CDR2 FQNEAQ (reference sequence). The ends lost 4 bases at V and 2 bases at J; junction bases unmatched: 6. CDR3 sequence (DNA): TGTGCCAGCAGCTCCACTAGCGGCCCTAACACCGGGGAGCTGTTTTTT. It encodes CASSSTSGPNTGELFF.

The V and J genes are TRBV18 and TRBJ1-5; D might be TRBD1 (6 bases). This CDR3 is 16 amino acids long. Per the germline V gene, CDR1 is KGHSH and CDR2 is LQKENI. V lost 1 base and J lost 2, with 12 bases in between. The CDR3, as DNA: TGTGCCAGCTCACCACTGAAGGGGGGGGGCAATCAGCCCCAGCATTTT. As protein: CASSPLKGGGNQPQHF. Using reference TRBV18 and TRBJ1-5 for the parts outside the CDR3, the full variable domain is NAGVMQNPRHLVRRRGQEARLRCSPMKGHSHVYWYRQLPEEGLKFMVYLQKENIIDESGMPKERFSAEFPKEGPSILRIQQVVRGDSAAYFCASSPLKGGGNQPQHFGDGTRLSIL.

The V call is TRBV13, the J call TRBJ2-3; no reliable D call. The CDR3 is 15 amino acids. Trimming left V 6 bases short and J 2 bases short, with 15 bases between. Germline lookup yields CDR1 PRHDT and CDR2 FYEKMQ (reference sequence). CDR3 protein: CASSLGRVTTDTQYF. For the CDR3, the DNA is TGTGCCAGCAGTTTGGGCCGTGTCACCACAGATACGCAGTATTTT.

The V and J genes are TRBV29-1 and TRBJ1-1; D remains ambiguous. The CDR3 has 14 amino acids. CDR1 is SQVTM and CDR2 is ANQGSEA in the germline V gene. Trimming removed 7 bases at V and 0 bases at J, with 15 bases between. The CDR3 coding sequence is TGCAGCGCCCTCTTAACATCCATGAACACTGAAGCTTTCTTT. Protein: CSALLTSMNTEAFF. The full variable domain, with the rest looked up from reference TRBV29-1 and TRBJ1-1, is SAVISQKPSRDICQRGTSLTIQCQVDSQVTMMFWYRQQPGQSLTLIATANQGSEATYESGFVIDKFPISRPNLTFSTLTVSNMSPEDSSIYLCSALLTSMNTEAFFGQGTRLTVV.